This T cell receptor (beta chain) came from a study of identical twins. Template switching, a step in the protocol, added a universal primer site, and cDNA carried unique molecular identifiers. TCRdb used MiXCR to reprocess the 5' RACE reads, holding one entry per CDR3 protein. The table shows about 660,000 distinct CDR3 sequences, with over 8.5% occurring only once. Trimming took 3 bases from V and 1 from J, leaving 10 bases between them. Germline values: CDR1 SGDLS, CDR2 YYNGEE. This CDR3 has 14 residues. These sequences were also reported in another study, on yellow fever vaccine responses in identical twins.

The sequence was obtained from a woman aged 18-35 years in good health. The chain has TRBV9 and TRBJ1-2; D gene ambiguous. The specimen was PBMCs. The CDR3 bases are TGTGCCAGCAGCGCAGACACAGTTAACTATGGCTACACCTTC. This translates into CASSADTVNYGYTF. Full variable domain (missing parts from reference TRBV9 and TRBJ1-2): DSGVTQTPKHLITATGQRVTLRCSPRSGDLSVYWYQQSLDQGLQFLIQYYNGEERAKGNILERFSAQQFPDLHSELNLSSLELGDSALYFCASSADTVNYGYTFGSGTRLTVV.